This TCR beta chain appears in the sequencing data of a study of graft-versus-host responses after intestinal transplantation. Study-level information: Recipients had multivisceral, liver-intestinal, or isolated intestinal transplants.

The V end lost 3 bases, the J end lost 5 bases, and 10 bases lay between the germline ends. Germline loops: CDR1 MNHEY, CDR2 SMNVEV (reference sequence). This CDR3 spans 13 amino acids. Assay used: immunoSEQ multiplex PCR; TCRdb lists only in-frame clones, some missing. The sample consists of some 11,000 clones, around 83% of them appearing once. Sequences were derived from PBMCs, sampled about 130 days after transplant. This clonotype was sampled from a human patient who received an intestinal transplant, so some T cells may come from the graft donor. V and J are TRBV27 and TRBJ1-2; D unclear. The CDR3 region is CASSFGVTYGYTF. The CDR3 DNA reads TGTGCCAGCAGTTTCGGGGTTACTTATGGCTACACCTTC.